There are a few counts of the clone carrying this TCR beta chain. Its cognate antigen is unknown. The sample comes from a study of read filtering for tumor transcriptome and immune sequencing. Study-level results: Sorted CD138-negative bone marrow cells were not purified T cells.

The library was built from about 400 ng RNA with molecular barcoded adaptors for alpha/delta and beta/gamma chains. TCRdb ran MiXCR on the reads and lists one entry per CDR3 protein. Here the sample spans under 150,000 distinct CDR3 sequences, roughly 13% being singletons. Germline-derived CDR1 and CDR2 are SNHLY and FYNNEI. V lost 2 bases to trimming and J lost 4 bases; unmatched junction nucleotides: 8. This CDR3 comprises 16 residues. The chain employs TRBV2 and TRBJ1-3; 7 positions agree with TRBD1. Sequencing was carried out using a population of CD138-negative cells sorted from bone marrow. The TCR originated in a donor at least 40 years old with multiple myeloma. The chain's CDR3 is CASSEQGQQAGNTIYF. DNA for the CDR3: TGTGCCAGCAGTGAACAGGGACAGCAAGCCGGAAACACCATATATTTT.